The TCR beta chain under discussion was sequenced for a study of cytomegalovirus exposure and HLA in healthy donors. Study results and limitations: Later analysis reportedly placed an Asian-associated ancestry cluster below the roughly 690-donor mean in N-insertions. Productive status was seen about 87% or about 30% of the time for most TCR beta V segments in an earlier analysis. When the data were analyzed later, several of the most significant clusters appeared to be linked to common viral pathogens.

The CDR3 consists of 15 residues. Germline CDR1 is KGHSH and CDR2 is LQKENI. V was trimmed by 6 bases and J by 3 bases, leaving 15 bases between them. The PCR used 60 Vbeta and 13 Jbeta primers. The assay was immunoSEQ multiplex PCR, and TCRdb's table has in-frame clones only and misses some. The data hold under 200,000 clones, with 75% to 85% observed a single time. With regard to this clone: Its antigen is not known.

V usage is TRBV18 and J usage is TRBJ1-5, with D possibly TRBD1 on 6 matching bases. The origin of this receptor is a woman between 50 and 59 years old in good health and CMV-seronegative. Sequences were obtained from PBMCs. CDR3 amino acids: CASSPGTQHNQPQHF. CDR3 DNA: TGTGCCAGCTCCCCCGGGACACAGCACAATCAGCCCCAGCATTTT.